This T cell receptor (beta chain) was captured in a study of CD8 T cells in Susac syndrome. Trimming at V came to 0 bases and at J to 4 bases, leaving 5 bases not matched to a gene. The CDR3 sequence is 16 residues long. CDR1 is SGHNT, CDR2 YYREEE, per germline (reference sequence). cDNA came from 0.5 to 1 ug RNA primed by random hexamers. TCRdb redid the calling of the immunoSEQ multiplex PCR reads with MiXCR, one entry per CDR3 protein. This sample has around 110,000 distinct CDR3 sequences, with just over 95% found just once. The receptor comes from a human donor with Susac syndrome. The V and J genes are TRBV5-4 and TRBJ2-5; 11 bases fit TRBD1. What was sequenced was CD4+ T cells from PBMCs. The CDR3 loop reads CASSLGTGGMRETQYF. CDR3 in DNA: TGTGCCAGCAGCTTGGGGACAGGGGGCATGCGAGAGACCCAGTACTTC.